This TCR beta chain was sequenced during a study of T cells after yellow fever vaccination. For TCR, cDNA came from 5'RACE template switching, which added a universal primer site and UMIs. TCRdb reanalysed the 5' RACE reads using MiXCR and keeps one entry per CDR3 protein. The sample lists approximately 120,000 distinct CDR3 sequences, about 7.4% occurring once. V shed 6 bases and J shed 3 bases, with 5 bases lying between them. Germline V gene data show CDR1 as KGHSH and CDR2 as LQKENI. The CDR3 length is 11 residues. Findings and caveats of the study: After the booster, 96% of CD4 and more than 75% of CD8 primary-response clones were re-detected.

This clonotype was seen many times. What it recognizes is unknown. The sequences come from CD4+ T cells sorted from PBMCs, collected 10 days after the first yellow fever vaccination. This receptor was obtained from a man between 18 and 29 years old who received the YFV17D yellow fever vaccine. This chain uses TRBV18 with TRBJ1-1; D is uncertain. The CDR3 loop reads CASSGDTEAFF. As DNA, the CDR3 is TGTGCCAGCTCTGGGGACACTGAAGCTTTCTTT.